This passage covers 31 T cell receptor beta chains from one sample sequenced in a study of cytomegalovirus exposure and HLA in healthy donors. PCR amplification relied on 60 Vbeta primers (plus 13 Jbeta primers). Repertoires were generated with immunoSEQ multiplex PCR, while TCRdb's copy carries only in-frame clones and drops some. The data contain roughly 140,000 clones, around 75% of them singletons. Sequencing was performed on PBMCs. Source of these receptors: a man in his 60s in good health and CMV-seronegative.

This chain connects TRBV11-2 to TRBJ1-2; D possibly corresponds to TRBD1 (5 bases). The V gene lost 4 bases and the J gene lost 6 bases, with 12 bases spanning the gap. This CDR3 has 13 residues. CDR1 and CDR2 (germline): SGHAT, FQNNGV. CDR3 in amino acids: CASSSAGRNGYTF. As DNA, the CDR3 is TGTGCCAGCAGCTCTGCAGGGCGGAATGGCTACACCTTC. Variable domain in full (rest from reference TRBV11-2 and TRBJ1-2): EAGVAQSPRYKIIEKRQSVAFWCNPISGHATLYWYQQILGQGPKLLIQFQNNGVVDDSQLPKDRFSAERLKGVDSTLKIQPAKLEDSAVYLCASSSAGRNGYTFGSGTRLTVV.

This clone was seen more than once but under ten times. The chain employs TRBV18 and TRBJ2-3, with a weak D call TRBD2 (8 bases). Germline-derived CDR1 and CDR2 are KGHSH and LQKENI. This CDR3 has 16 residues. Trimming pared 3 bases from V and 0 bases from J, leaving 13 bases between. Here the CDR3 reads CASSPIAGQSTDTQYF. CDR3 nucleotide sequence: TGTGCCAGCTCACCGATAGCGGGACAGAGCACAGATACGCAGTATTTT.

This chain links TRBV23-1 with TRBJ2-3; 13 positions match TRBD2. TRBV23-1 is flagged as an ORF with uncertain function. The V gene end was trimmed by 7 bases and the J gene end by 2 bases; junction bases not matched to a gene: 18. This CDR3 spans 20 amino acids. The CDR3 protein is CASIPNPGLAGNTHTDTQYF. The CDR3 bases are TGCGCCAGCATCCCCAACCCGGGACTAGCGGGAAACACACACACAGATACGCAGTATTTT.

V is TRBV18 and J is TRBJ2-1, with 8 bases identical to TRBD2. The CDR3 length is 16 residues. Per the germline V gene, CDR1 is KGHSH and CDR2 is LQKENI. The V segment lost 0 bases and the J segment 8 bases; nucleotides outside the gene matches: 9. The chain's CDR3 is CASSPPTSGGSDEQFF. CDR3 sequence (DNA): TGTGCCAGCTCACCACCTACTAGCGGAGGTAGCGATGAGCAGTTCTTC.

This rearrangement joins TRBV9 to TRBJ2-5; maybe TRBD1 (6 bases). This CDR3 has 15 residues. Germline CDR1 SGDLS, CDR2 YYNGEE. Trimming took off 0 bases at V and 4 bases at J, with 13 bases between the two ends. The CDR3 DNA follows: TGTGCCAGCAGCGTAGGGGGGCCGGGGACAGAGACCCAGTACTTC. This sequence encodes CASSVGGPGTETQYF.

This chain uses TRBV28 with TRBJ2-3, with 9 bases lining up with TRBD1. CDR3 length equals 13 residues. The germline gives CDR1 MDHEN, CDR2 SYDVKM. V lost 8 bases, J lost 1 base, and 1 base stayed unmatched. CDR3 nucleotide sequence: TGTGCCAGCCGGACAGGGGGCACAGATACGCAGTATTTT. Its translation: CASRTGGTDTQYF.

The CDR3 sequence is CASSSTITSYEQYF. The CDR3, as DNA: TGTGCCAGCAGCTCGACTATTACTTCCTACGAGCAGTACTTC. The chain uses TRBV7-9 and TRBJ2-7; possibly TRBD2 for D (5 bases). The CDR3 consists of 14 residues. CDR1 is SEHNR, CDR2 FQNEAQ, per germline (reference sequence). V lost 4 bases and J lost 1, with 11 bases in between.

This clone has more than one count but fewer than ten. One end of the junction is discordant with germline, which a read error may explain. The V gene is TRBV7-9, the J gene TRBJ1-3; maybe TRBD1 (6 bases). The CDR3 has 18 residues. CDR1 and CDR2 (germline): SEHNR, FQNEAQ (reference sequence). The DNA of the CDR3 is TGTTCCAGCAGCAACCAGGTGGACAGTGACCCCTCTGGAAACACCATATATTTT. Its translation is CSSSNQVDSDPSGNTIYF.

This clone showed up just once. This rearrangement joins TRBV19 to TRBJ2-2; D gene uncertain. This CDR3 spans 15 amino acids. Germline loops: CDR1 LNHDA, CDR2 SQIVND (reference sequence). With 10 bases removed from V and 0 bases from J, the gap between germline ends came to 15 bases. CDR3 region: CATYPRHPNTGELFF. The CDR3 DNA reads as TGTGCCACCTATCCAAGACACCCGAACACCGGGGAGCTGTTTTTT. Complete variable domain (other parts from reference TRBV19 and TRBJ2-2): DGGITQSPKYLFRKEGQNVTLSCEQNLNHDAMYWYRQDPGQGLRLIYYSQIVNDFQKGDIAEGYSVSREKKESFPLTVTSAQKNPTAFYLCATYPRHPNTGELFFGEGSRLTVL.

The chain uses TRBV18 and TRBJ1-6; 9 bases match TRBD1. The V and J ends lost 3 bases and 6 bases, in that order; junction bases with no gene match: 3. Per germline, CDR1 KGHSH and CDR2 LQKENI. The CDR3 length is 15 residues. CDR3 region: CASSPSTGGNSPLHF. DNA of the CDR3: TGTGCCAGCTCACCCTCGACAGGGGGTAATTCACCCCTCCACTTT. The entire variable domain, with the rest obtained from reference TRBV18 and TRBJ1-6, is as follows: NAGVMQNPRHLVRRRGQEARLRCSPMKGHSHVYWYRQLPEEGLKFMVYLQKENIIDESGMPKERFSAEFPKEGPSILRIQQVVRGDSAAYFCASSPSTGGNSPLHFGNGTRLTVT.

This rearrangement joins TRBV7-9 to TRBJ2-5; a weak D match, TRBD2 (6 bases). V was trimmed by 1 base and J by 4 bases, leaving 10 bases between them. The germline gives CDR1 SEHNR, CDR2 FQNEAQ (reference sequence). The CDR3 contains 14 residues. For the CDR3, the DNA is TGTGCCAGCAGCTTAGGGGAGGAGGCAGAGACCCAGTACTTC. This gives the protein CASSLGEEAETQYF.

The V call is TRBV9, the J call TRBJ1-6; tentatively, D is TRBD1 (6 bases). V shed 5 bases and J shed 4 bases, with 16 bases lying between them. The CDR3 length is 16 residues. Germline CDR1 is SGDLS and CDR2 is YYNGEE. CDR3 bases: TGTGCCAGCAGTCGACAGGCTGGATCATATAATTCACCCCTCCACTTT. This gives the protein CASSRQAGSYNSPLHF.

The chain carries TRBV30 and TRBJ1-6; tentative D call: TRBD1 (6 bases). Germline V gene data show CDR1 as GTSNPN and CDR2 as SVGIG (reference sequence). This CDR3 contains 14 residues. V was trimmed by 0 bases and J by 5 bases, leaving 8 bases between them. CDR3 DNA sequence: TGTGCCTGGAGTGTGGGGGCCGATAATTCACCCCTCCACTTT. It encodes CAWSVGADNSPLHF.

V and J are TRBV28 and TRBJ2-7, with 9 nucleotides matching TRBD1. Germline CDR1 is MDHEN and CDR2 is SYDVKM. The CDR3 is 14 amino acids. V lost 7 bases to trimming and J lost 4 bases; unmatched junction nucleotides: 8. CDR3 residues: CASTLGTGSYEQYF. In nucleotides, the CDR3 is TGTGCCAGCACATTGGGGACAGGGAGTTACGAGCAGTACTTC.

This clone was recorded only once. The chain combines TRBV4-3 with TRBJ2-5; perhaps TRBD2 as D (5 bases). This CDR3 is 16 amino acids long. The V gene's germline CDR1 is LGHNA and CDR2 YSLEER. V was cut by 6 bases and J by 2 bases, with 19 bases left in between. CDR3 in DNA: TGCGCCAGCAGTCTCACGGTGCCGGAGGTTCAAGAGACCCAGTACTTC. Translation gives CASSLTVPEVQETQYF.

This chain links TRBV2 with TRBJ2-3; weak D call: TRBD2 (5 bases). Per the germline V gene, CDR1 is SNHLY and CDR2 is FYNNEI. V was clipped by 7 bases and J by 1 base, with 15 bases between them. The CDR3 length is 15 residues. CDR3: CASTEQARGTDTQYF. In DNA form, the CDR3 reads TGTGCCAGCACCGAGCAGGCGCGGGGCACAGATACGCAGTATTTT.

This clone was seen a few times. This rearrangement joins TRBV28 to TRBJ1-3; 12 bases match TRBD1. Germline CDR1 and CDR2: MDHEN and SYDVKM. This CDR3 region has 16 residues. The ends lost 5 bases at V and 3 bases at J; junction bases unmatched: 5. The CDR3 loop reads CASSLGQGALGNTIYF. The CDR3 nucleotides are TGTGCCAGCAGTCTGGGACAGGGGGCGCTTGGAAACACCATATATTTT.

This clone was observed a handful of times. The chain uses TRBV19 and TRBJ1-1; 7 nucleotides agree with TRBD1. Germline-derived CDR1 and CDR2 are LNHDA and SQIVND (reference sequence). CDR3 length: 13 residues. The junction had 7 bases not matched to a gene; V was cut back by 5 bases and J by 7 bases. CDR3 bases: TGTGCCAGTAGTGACAGGGAAGAGGGTGAAGCTTTCTTT. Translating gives CASSDREEGEAFF.

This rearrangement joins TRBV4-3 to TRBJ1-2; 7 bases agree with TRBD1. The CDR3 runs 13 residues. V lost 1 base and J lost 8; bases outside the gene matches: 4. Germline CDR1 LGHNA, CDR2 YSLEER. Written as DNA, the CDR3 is TGCGCCAGCAGCCAAGCTCAGGGGGGCGGCTACACCTTC. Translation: CASSQAQGGGYTF.

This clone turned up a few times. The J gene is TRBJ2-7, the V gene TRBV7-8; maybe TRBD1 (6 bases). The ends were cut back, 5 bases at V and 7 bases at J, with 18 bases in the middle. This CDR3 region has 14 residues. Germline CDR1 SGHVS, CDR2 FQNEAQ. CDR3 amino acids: CASSTGTTLGEQYF. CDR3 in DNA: TGTGCCAGCAGCACCGGGACAACCCTGGGGGAGCAGTACTTC.

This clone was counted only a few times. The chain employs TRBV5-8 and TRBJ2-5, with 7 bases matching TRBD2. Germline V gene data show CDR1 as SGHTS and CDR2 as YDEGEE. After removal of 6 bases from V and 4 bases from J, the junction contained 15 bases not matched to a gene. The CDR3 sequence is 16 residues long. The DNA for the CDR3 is TGTGCCAGCAATGCGGGGGAGAGTAGAGTAGGAGAGACCCAGTACTTC. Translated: CASNAGESRVGETQYF.

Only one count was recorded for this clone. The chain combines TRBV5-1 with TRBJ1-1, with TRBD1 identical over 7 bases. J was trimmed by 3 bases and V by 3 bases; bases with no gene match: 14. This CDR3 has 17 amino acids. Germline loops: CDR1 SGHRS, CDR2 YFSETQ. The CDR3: CASSSPKGTDYHTEAFF. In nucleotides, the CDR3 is TGCGCCAGCAGCTCCCCCAAGGGGACAGACTACCACACTGAAGCTTTCTTT.

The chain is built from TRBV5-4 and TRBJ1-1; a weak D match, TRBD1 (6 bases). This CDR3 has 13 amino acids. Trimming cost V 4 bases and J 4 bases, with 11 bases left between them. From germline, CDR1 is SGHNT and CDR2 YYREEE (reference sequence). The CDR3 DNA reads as TGTGCCAGCAGCCGAATAGGGGGCACTGAAGCTTTCTTT. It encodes CASSRIGGTEAFF.

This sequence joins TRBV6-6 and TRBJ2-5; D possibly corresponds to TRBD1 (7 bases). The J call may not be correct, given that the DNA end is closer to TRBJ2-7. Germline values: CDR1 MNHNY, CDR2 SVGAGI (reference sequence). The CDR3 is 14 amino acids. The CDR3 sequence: CASTRGAGPYEQYF. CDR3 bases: TGTGCCAGCACCAGGGGGGCAGGGCCCTACGAGCAGTACTTC.

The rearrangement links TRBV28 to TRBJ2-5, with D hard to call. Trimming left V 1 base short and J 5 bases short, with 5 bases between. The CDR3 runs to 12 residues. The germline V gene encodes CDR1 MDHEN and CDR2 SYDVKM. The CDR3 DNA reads TGTGCCAGCAGTTTATCCGTCGAGACCCAGTACTTC. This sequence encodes CASSLSVETQYF.

CDR3 residues: CASSGTSGMEAHEQFF. CDR3 DNA sequence: TGCGCCAGTTCCGGGACTAGCGGGATGGAGGCCCATGAGCAGTTCTTC. The chain couples TRBV10-2 to TRBJ2-1; 13 positions agree with TRBD2. V dropped 9 bases and J dropped 8; count of bases not matched to a gene: 13. Germline CDR1 and CDR2: WSHSY and SAAADI. The CDR3 consists of 16 residues.

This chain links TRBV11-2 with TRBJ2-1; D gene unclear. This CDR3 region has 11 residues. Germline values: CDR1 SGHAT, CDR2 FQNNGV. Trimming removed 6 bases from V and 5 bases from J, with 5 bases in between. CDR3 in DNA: TGTGCCAGCAGACACGACAATGAGCAGTTCTTC. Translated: CASRHDNEQFF.

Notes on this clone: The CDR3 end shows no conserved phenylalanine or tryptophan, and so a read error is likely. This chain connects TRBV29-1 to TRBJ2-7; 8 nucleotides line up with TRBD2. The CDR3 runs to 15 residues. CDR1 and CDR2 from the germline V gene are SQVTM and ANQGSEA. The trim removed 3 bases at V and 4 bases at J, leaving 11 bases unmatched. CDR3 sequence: CSVDGGRGGRYEQYL. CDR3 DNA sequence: TGCAGCGTTGACGGGGGCCGGGGGGGGAGGTACGAGCAGTACCTC.

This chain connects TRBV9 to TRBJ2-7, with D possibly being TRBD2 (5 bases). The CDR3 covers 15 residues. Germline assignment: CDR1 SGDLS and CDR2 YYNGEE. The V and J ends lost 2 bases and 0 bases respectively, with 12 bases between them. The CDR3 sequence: CASSVGGRPSYEQYF. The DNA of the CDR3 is TGTGCCAGCAGCGTGGGTGGGAGACCCTCCTACGAGCAGTACTTC.

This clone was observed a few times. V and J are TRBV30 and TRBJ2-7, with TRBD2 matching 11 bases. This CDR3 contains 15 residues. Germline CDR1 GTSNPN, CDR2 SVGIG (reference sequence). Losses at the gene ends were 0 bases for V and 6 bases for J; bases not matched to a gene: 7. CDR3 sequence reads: CAWSVGTSGLSEQYF. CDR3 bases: TGTGCCTGGAGTGTAGGGACTAGCGGTCTTAGCGAGCAGTACTTC.

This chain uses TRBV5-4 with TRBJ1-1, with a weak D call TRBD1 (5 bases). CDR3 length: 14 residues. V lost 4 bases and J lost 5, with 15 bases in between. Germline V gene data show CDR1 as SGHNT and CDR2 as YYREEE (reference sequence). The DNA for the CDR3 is TGTGCCAGCAGCCCCGGAAGGGGAGGAACTGAAGCTTTCTTT. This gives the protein CASSPGRGGTEAFF.